A single sample gave rise to the 19 T cell receptor beta chains below, sequenced in a study of T cell repertoires in cytomegalovirus infection. These receptors have no known antigen. TCRdb re-called the reads through MiXCR, storing one row per CDR3 protein. The data show roughly 130,000 distinct CDR3 sequences, with roughly a quarter seen just once and 30% to 40% held by the top ten. Sequencing was done on a sample of PBMCs, sequenced either directly or after in vitro stimulation (not recorded which). These receptors were collected from a human donor in good health (CMV status not recorded). Some clones in this sample may be carry-over from other donors' samples.

This clonotype showed up just a few times. The DNA of the CDR3 is TGTGCCAGCAGTTTCACGGGAAACGTGTGGAATGAGCAGTTCTTC. Protein: CASSFTGNVWNEQFF. V usage is TRBV27 and J usage is TRBJ2-1; TRBD2 might be the D (5 bases). V lost 3 bases and J lost 7, with 16 bases in between. This CDR3 comprises 15 residues. The germline V gene has CDR1 MNHEY and CDR2 SMNVEV (reference sequence).

The rearrangement uses TRBV20-1 and TRBJ2-3; D gene ambiguous. Per the germline V gene, CDR1 is DFQATT and CDR2 is SNEGSKA (reference sequence). CDR3 length: 11 residues. V was trimmed by 6 bases and J by 5 bases, leaving 9 bases between them. The chain's CDR3 is CSAPPQDTQYF. The DNA of the CDR3 is TGCAGTGCCCCGCCCCAAGATACGCAGTATTTT.

Many counts were recorded for this clonotype. The rearrangement uses TRBV10-3 and TRBJ2-6, with D unclear. V was shortened by 9 bases and J by 0 bases, with 6 bases between the two germline ends. This CDR3 spans 13 amino acids. Germline V gene sequence: CDR1 ENHRY, CDR2 SYGVKD. Written as DNA, the CDR3 is TGTGCCATACAGTTCTCTGGGGCCAACGTCCTGACTTTC. Translation gives CAIQFSGANVLTF.

This clonotype has more than one count but fewer than ten. The chain has TRBV4-3 and TRBJ2-2; the match to TRBD1 covers 9 bases. Per the germline V gene, CDR1 is LGHNA and CDR2 is YSLEER. V gave up 4 bases and J gave up 1 base; unmatched junction bases: 4. The CDR3 length is 16 residues. The CDR3 loop reads CASSPVGQGNTGELFF. CDR3 sequence (DNA): TGCGCCAGCAGCCCCGTGGGACAGGGGAACACCGGGGAGCTGTTTTTT.

This clonotype appeared a few times. The V call is TRBV28, the J call TRBJ2-7; the match to TRBD1 covers 9 bases. The J segment lost 4 bases and the V segment lost 6 bases, leaving 10 bases of the junction unmatched. CDR1 is MDHEN and CDR2 is SYDVKM in the germline V gene. The CDR3 loop spans 15 amino acids. The CDR3 spells CASRITGTGTYEQYF. Here the CDR3 DNA reads TGTGCCAGCAGAATTACCGGGACAGGGACATACGAGCAGTACTTC.

The genes are TRBV5-8 and TRBJ2-5, with 7 bases identical to TRBD1. This CDR3 is 14 amino acids long. Germline V gene data show CDR1 as SGHTS and CDR2 as YDEGEE. The trim removed 2 bases at V and 4 bases at J, leaving 5 bases unmatched. Here the CDR3 DNA reads TGTGCCAGCAGCTTCCGACAGGGTCTAGAGACCCAGTACTTC. Protein sequence: CASSFRQGLETQYF.

This clonotype was seen many times. This chain connects TRBV7-2 to TRBJ1-1; D possibly corresponds to TRBD1 (5 bases). Germline V gene sequence: CDR1 SGHTA, CDR2 FQGNSA. V lost 3 bases to trimming and J lost 8 bases, with 10 bases between them. This CDR3 has 12 amino acids. CDR3 loop: CASSLWGSEAFF. In DNA, the CDR3 is TGTGCCAGCAGCTTGTGGGGGTCGGAAGCTTTCTTT.

This clonotype showed up just a few times. CDR3 residues: CASSRRQGALADTQYF. Here the CDR3 DNA reads TGTGCCAGCAGCCGACGACAGGGGGCCTTGGCAGATACGCAGTATTTT. The chain is built from TRBV9 and TRBJ2-3; 10 nucleotides match TRBD1. V shed 4 bases, J shed 4 bases, and the junction held 9 bases outside the gene matches. The CDR3 spans 16 residues. Per germline, CDR1 SGDLS and CDR2 YYNGEE.

The sample holds a few counts of this clonotype. This chain connects TRBV2 to TRBJ1-5; the D gene is possibly TRBD1 (5 bases). Germline assignment: CDR1 SNHLY and CDR2 FYNNEI. Trimming shortened V by 8 bases and J by 6 bases, and 14 bases separated the two germline ends. The CDR3 totals 13 residues. This CDR3 reads CASSDEGIQPQHF. The CDR3 DNA reads as TGTGCCAGCTCGGACGAGGGGATTCAGCCCCAGCATTTT.

The chain has TRBV7-2 and TRBJ2-3; TRBD2 is a possible D gene (6 bases). The CDR3 has 16 amino acids. The germline CDR1 and CDR2 sequences are SGHTA and FQGNSA. V was pared by 5 bases and J by 0 bases, with 15 bases between. For the CDR3, the DNA is TGTGCCAGCAGCCGCCCGACACTAGCTAGCACAGATACGCAGTATTTT. It encodes CASSRPTLASTDTQYF. The full variable domain, rest sourced from reference TRBV7-2 and TRBJ2-3, is GAGVSQSPSNKVTEKGKDVELRCDPISGHTALYWYRQSLGQGLEFLIYFQGNSAPDKSGLPSDRFSAERTGGSVSTLTIQRTQQEDSAVYLCASSRPTLASTDTQYFGPGTRLTVL.

This clonotype was observed a handful of times. The chain has TRBV4-3 and TRBJ1-6; D is possibly TRBD1 (5 bases). The V end was cut by 0 bases, the J end by 7 bases, with 13 bases between. This CDR3 spans 16 amino acids. Germline-derived CDR1 and CDR2 are LGHNA and YSLEER. As DNA, the CDR3 is TGCGCCAGCAGCCAAGAGGCGGGCAGGGTAAATTCACCCCTCCACTTT. This gives the protein CASSQEAGRVNSPLHF.

The V gene is TRBV4-2, the J gene TRBJ2-2, with D unresolved. This CDR3 contains 15 residues. V lost 5 bases, J lost 6 bases, and 16 bases lay in between. Germline CDR1 reads LGHNA; CDR2 reads YNFKEQ. The CDR3 loop reads CASSEPNLGAGELFF. The CDR3 DNA sequence: TGTGCCAGCAGCGAACCCAACCTAGGTGCCGGGGAGCTGTTTTTT.

V gene TRBV27 combines with J gene TRBJ2-7, with unresolved D. V lost 7 bases, J lost 3 bases, and 10 bases lay in between. There are 12 residues in the CDR3. Germline V gene lookup returns CDR1 MNHEY and CDR2 SMNVEV (reference sequence). For the CDR3, the DNA is TGTGCCAGCACAAGCCCTTACTACGAGCAGTACTTC. The encoded protein is CASTSPYYEQYF.

This chain connects TRBV9 to TRBJ1-2; D not certain. CDR1 SGDLS and CDR2 YYNGEE come from the germline V gene. Trimming shortened V by 4 bases and J by 0 bases, and 10 bases separated the two germline ends. CDR3 size: 14 residues. The DNA for the CDR3 is TGTGCCAGCAGCCCCATTCTGTCTAACTATGGCTACACCTTC. This sequence encodes CASSPILSNYGYTF.

This clonotype was counted a few times. The J gene is TRBJ1-2, the V gene TRBV7-9, with D perhaps matching TRBD1 (5 bases). This CDR3 comprises 12 residues. Deletions cut 10 bases from V and 4 bases from J, with 13 bases between. CDR1 SEHNR and CDR2 FQNEAQ come from the germline V gene (reference sequence). The CDR3 sequence: CATTGGAYGYTF. The CDR3 coding sequence is TGTGCCACCACGGGGGGTGCCTATGGCTACACCTTC.

This clonotype was picked up many times. The chain uses TRBV5-6 and TRBJ1-1; TRBD1 agrees at 8 bases. V lost 4 bases and J lost 4; bases outside the gene matches: 9. The length of the CDR3 is 15 residues. CDR1 is SGHDT and CDR2 is YYEEEE in the germline V gene. The CDR3 loop reads CASSPRTGWTTEAFF. The CDR3 DNA follows: TGTGCCAGCAGCCCCAGGACAGGGTGGACCACTGAAGCTTTCTTT.

The rearrangement uses TRBV6-6 and TRBJ2-7; D is possibly TRBD1 (5 bases). The CDR3 is made up of 15 amino acids. Per germline, CDR1 MNHNY and CDR2 SVGAGI (reference sequence). The V and J ends lost 7 bases and 2 bases respectively, with 18 bases between them. The DNA of the CDR3 is TGTGCCAGCACTATTAACCCCACAGGAACCTACGAGCAGTACTTC. It codes for CASTINPTGTYEQYF.

About this clonotype: Germline and junction disagree at one end, which may indicate a read error. The CDR3 spells CASSQTSFNEQFF. CDR3 coding DNA: TGCGCCAGCAGCCAAACTAGTTTCAATGAGCAGTTCTTC. This rearrangement joins TRBV11-2 to TRBJ2-1; TRBD2 might be the D (5 bases). Germline V CDR1 and CDR2: SGHAT, FQNNGV. The CDR3 extends over 13 amino acids.

Concerning this clonotype: One end of the junction varies from germline; a read error may be responsible. The chain carries TRBV12-3 or TRBV12-4 and TRBJ2-4, with D perhaps TRBD1 or TRBD2 (5 bases each). The CDR3 extends over 13 amino acids. CDR3 coding DNA: TGTGCCAGCAGCCCCGACGGGGCGAACAGTCAGTACTTC. Its translation is CASSPDGANSQYF.